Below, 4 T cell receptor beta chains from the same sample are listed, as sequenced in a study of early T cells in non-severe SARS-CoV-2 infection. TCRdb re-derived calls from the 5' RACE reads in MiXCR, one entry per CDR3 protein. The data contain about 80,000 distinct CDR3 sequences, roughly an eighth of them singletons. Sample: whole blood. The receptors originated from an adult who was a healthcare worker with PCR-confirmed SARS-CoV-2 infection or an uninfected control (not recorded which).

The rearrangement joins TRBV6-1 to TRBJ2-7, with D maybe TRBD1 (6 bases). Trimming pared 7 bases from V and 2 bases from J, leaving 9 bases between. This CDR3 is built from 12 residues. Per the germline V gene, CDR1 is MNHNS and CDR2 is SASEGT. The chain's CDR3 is CASKDSTYEQYF. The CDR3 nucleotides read TGTGCCAGCAAGGACAGTACCTACGAGCAGTACTTC.

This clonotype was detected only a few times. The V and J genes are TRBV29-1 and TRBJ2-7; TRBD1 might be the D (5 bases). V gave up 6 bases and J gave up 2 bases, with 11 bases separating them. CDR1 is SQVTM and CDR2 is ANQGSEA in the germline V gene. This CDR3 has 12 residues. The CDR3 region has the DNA TGCAGCGTCGTTGACAGAACCTACGAGCAGTACTTC. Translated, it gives CSVVDRTYEQYF.

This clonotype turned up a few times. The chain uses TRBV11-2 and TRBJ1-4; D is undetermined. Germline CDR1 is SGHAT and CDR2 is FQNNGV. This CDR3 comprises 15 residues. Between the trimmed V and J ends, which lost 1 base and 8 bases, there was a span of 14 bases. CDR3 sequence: CASSLAPRRGEKLFF. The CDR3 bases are TGTGCCAGCAGCTTAGCCCCGCGACGGGGAGAAAAACTGTTTTTT.

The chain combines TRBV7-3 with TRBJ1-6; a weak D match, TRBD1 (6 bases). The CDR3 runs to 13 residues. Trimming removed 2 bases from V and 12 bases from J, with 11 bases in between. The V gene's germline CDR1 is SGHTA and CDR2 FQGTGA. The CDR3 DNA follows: TGTGCCAGCAGCTTATACCCAGGGGAACCCCTCCACTTT. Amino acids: CASSLYPGEPLHF.